These 20 T cell receptor beta chains came from one sample sequenced in a study of beta chain features in type 1 diabetes. The study, taken as a whole, reports: Moderate but significant shortening of TCRB CDR3s was recorded in all four CD4+ subsets from Type 1 diabetes patients.

The antigens for these receptors are not known. The study reverse transcribed the entire isolated RNA, so it sequenced expressed TCRB transcripts. This table comes from immunoSEQ multiplex PCR, and its TCRdb copy is limited to in-frame clones, with some not included. The sample has roughly 150,000 clones, around 9% seen once; the top ten hold roughly 0.7%. Material: central memory CD4+ T cells from blood. The receptors were sampled from a woman in her twenties or thirties with type 1 diabetes.

This clone was detected a few times. The chain is built from TRBV30 and TRBJ2-3, with unresolved D. Germline loops: CDR1 GTSNPN, CDR2 SVGIG (reference sequence). V was clipped by 2 bases and J by 3 bases, with 12 bases between them. The CDR3 has 14 residues. The CDR3 spells CAWSTVSLTDTQYF. In DNA, the CDR3 is TGTGCCTGGAGTACCGTCAGTTTGACAGATACGCAGTATTTT.

J is TRBJ2-7 and V is TRBV23-1, with 7 bases lining up with TRBD2. TRBV23-1 is an open reading frame whose function is uncertain. This CDR3 is built from 17 residues. After removal of 1 base from V and 3 bases from J, the junction contained 12 bases not matched to a gene. The CDR3 region has the DNA TGCGCCAGCAGTCAATACCTCACTCTAGCGGATTGCTACGAGCAGTACTTC. It yields the protein CASSQYLTLADCYEQYF.

CDR3 amino acids: CASSADQETQYF. CDR3 nucleotide sequence: TGCGCCAGCAGCGCGGACCAAGAGACCCAGTACTTC. The genes are TRBV5-1 and TRBJ2-5; D not resolved. Germline V gene data show CDR1 as SGHRS and CDR2 as YFSETQ. The CDR3 spans 12 residues. V was clipped by 4 bases and J by 0 bases, with 4 bases between them.

This sequence joins TRBV28 and TRBJ2-5; maybe TRBD2 (7 bases). V gave up 3 bases and J gave up 5 bases, with 13 bases separating them. The CDR3 extends over 14 amino acids. Germline V CDR1 and CDR2: MDHEN, SYDVKM. CDR3 region: CASSFRGADETQYF. CDR3 nucleotide sequence: TGTGCCAGCAGTTTTCGGGGGGCGGATGAGACCCAGTACTTC. Full variable domain (outside the CDR3, taken from reference TRBV28 and TRBJ2-5): DVKVTQSSRYLVKRTGEKVFLECVQDMDHENMFWYRQDPGLGLRLIYFSYDVKMKEKGDIPEGYSVSREKKERFSLILESASTNQTSMYLCASSFRGADETQYFGPGTRLLVL.

This clone was counted a few times. This rearrangement joins TRBV18 to TRBJ2-1; 12 bases are shared with TRBD2. The CDR3 totals 17 residues. CDR1 and CDR2 (germline): KGHSH, LQKENI. Losses at the gene ends were 2 bases for V and 7 bases for J; bases not matched to a gene: 9. The CDR3 protein is CASSPFFGLAGLNEQFF. The CDR3 nucleotides read TGTGCCAGCTCACCATTTTTCGGACTAGCGGGATTAAATGAGCAGTTCTTC.

The chain carries TRBV6-5 and TRBJ2-6; D not certain. V was clipped by 10 bases and J by 0 bases, with 7 bases between them. The CDR3 totals 13 residues. Germline V gives CDR1 MNHEY, CDR2 SVGAGI. CDR3 sequence reads: CATSGSGANVLTF. CDR3 coding DNA: TGTGCCACCTCGGGCTCTGGGGCCAACGTCCTGACTTTC.

This clone was picked up a small number of times. V gene TRBV9 combines with J gene TRBJ2-1; TRBD2 aligns across 10 bases. The CDR3 has 14 residues. The V segment lost 5 bases and the J segment 4 bases; nucleotides outside the gene matches: 3. In germline, CDR1 is SGDLS, CDR2 YYNGEE. DNA of the CDR3: TGTGCCAGCAGTTTGACTAGCGGGTACAATGAGCAGTTCTTC. Translation gives CASSLTSGYNEQFF.

Worth noting for this clone: Other DNA sequences in this sample translate to the same CDR3. The rearrangement links TRBV18 to TRBJ1-2; 7 bases are a match to TRBD1. The V segment lost 0 bases and the J segment 6 bases; nucleotides outside the gene matches: 1. CDR1 and CDR2 (germline): KGHSH, LQKENI. This CDR3 has 13 residues. Here the CDR3 reads CASSPPTGDGYTF. DNA of the CDR3: TGTGCCAGCTCACCACCCACAGGGGATGGCTACACCTTC. The full variable domain, rest sourced from reference TRBV18 and TRBJ1-2, is NAGVMQNPRHLVRRRGQEARLRCSPMKGHSHVYWYRQLPEEGLKFMVYLQKENIIDESGMPKERFSAEFPKEGPSILRIQQVVRGDSAAYFCASSPPTGDGYTFGSGTRLTVV.

This chain links TRBV13 with TRBJ2-7; tentatively, D is TRBD2 (5 bases). This CDR3 contains 16 residues. Germline CDR1 reads PRHDT; CDR2 reads FYEKMQ (reference sequence). Trimming shortened V by 0 bases and J by 9 bases, and 21 bases separated the two germline ends. The CDR3, as DNA: TGTGCCAGCAGCTTAGGGATCCGGGGTCTAAAGGCCGGGCAGTACTTC. This gives the protein CASSLGIRGLKAGQYF.

V usage is TRBV5-1 and J usage is TRBJ1-1, with 7 bases matching TRBD1. Germline V gene sequence: CDR1 SGHRS, CDR2 YFSETQ. V gave up 4 bases and J gave up 1 base; unmatched junction bases: 4. There are 14 residues in the CDR3. The CDR3 DNA follows: TGCGCCAGCAGCGGGGGACAGCCGAACACTGAAGCTTTCTTT. Translated, it gives CASSGGQPNTEAFF.

The V and J genes are TRBV6-5 and TRBJ1-1, with D possibly TRBD1 on 6 matching bases. This CDR3 has 13 amino acids. The germline V and J ends were trimmed by 6 bases and 0 bases, with 8 bases remaining between them. CDR1 and CDR2 (germline): MNHEY, SVGAGI. CDR3 DNA: TGTGCCAGCAGGACAGGTATGAACACTGAAGCTTTCTTT. This translates into CASRTGMNTEAFF.

This clone came up a few times. The chain is built from TRBV21-1 and TRBJ1-5. TRBV21-1 is a known pseudogene. The CDR3 extends over 13 amino acids. CDR3 region: CASSKEGGQPQHF. The CDR3, as DNA: TGTGCCAGCAGCAAAGAGGGCGGGCAGCCCCAGCATTTT.

CDR3 nucleotide sequence: TGTGCCAGCAGCTCGAAGCTGGTCGGGGTTAGCTCCTACAATGAGCAGTTCTTC. Residues: CASSSKLVGVSSYNEQFF. The chain is built from TRBV11-2 and TRBJ2-1, with D perhaps TRBD2 (5 bases). Per the germline V gene, CDR1 is SGHAT and CDR2 is FQNNGV. V shed 4 bases and J shed 0 bases, with 19 bases lying between them. The CDR3 runs 18 residues.

The chain is built from TRBV5-5 and TRBJ2-5; 9 nucleotides match TRBD1. Germline V gene sequence: CDR1 SGHKS, CDR2 YYEKEE (reference sequence). V gave up 4 bases and J gave up 1 base; unmatched junction bases: 5. This CDR3 is 15 amino acids long. This CDR3 is CASSITGQGQETQYF. As DNA, the CDR3 is TGTGCCAGCAGCATAACGGGACAGGGCCAAGAGACCCAGTACTTC. Full variable domain (missing parts from reference TRBV5-5 and TRBJ2-5): DAGVTQSPTHLIKTRGQQVTLRCSPISGHKSVSWYQQVLGQGPQFIFQYYEKEERGRGNFPDRFSARQFPNYSSELNVNALLLGDSALYLCASSITGQGQETQYFGPGTRLLVL.

This clone was counted only a few times. The chain couples TRBV4-3 to TRBJ2-7; TRBD1 aligns across 11 bases. Trimming cost V 3 bases and J 1 base; bases outside gene matches: 2. Germline lookup yields CDR1 LGHNA and CDR2 YSLEER. This CDR3 has 15 residues. The CDR3 is CASSQGQGVSYEQYF. In DNA, the CDR3 is TGCGCCAGCAGCCAGGGACAGGGGGTATCCTACGAGCAGTACTTC.

The chain has TRBV9 and TRBJ2-7, with 13 bases aligning to TRBD2. V lost 2 bases to trimming and J lost 5 bases; unmatched junction nucleotides: 4. CDR1 and CDR2 (germline): SGDLS, YYNGEE. The CDR3 has 15 amino acids. The CDR3, as DNA: TGTGCCAGCAGCGTCGGACTAGCGGGAGACCACGAGCAGTACTTC. Amino acid sequence: CASSVGLAGDHEQYF. The full variable domain, completed using reference TRBV9 and TRBJ2-7, is DSGVTQTPKHLITATGQRVTLRCSPRSGDLSVYWYQQSLDQGLQFLIQYYNGEERAKGNILERFSAQQFPDLHSELNLSSLELGDSALYFCASSVGLAGDHEQYFGPGTRLTVT.

The table lists this clone with a few counts. The genes are TRBV2 and TRBJ2-1; 12 bases match TRBD2. Looked up from germline, CDR1 is SNHLY and CDR2 is FYNNEI. Trimming at V came to 2 bases and at J to 12 bases, leaving 5 bases not matched to a gene. The CDR3 is 14 residues long. The CDR3 loop is CASSEKLAGGGQFF. The CDR3 DNA follows: TGTGCCAGCAGTGAAAAGCTAGCGGGAGGGGGGCAGTTCTTC.

V usage is TRBV25-1 and J usage is TRBJ2-7; D gene uncertain. V was pared by 2 bases and J by 1 base, with 15 bases between. Germline V gene lookup returns CDR1 MGHDK and CDR2 SYGVNS. The CDR3 is 16 residues long. CDR3 DNA: TGTGCCAGCAGTGAAGTCAAGAACGGTGCATCCTACGAGCAGTACTTC. It codes for CASSEVKNGASYEQYF.

The gene calls are TRBV27 and TRBJ1-1; D may be TRBD1 (6 bases). The CDR3 has 13 amino acids. Trimming stripped 5 bases from V and 6 bases from J, with 13 bases between. Germline CDR1 reads MNHEY; CDR2 reads SMNVEV (reference sequence). This CDR3 reads CASSAQGSAEAFF. Written as DNA, the CDR3 is TGTGCCAGCAGTGCACAGGGATCGGCTGAAGCTTTCTTT.

This clone turned up a few times. The V call is TRBV28, the J call TRBJ2-7; weak D call: TRBD2 (6 bases). The CDR3 contains 15 residues. Germline CDR1 is MDHEN and CDR2 is SYDVKM. Between the trimmed V and J ends, which lost 5 bases and 3 bases, there was a span of 17 bases. The CDR3 bases are TGTGCCAGCAGTGAAACTTCGGGACTGAGCTACGAGCAGTACTTC. Encoded protein: CASSETSGLSYEQYF.